Included here is one T cell receptor (beta chain) sequence, with context. Its target is unknown. The data stem from a study of T cells after yellow fever vaccination. This CDR3 is 16 amino acids long. V was clipped by 6 bases and J by 2 bases; unmatched bases: 7. Study-level points and caveats: Abundant bulk-population clonotypes could contaminate the FACS-sorted repertoires.

TCRdb fed the 5' RACE reads into MiXCR, producing one record per CDR3 protein. This sample has about 330,000 distinct CDR3 sequences; around 6.8% occur once, and the top ten carry about 18%. This sequence was found in a man aged 18-30 years who received the YFV17D yellow fever vaccine. The chain carries TRBV12-3 or TRBV12-4 and TRBJ1-6; 7 bases are a match to TRBD1. This material consisted of PBMCs, taken about 41 days after the first yellow fever vaccination. CDR3 residues: CASSRTGTAYNSPLHF. CDR3 coding DNA: TGTGCCAGCAGCCGGACCGGGACAGCCTATAATTCACCCCTCCACTTT.